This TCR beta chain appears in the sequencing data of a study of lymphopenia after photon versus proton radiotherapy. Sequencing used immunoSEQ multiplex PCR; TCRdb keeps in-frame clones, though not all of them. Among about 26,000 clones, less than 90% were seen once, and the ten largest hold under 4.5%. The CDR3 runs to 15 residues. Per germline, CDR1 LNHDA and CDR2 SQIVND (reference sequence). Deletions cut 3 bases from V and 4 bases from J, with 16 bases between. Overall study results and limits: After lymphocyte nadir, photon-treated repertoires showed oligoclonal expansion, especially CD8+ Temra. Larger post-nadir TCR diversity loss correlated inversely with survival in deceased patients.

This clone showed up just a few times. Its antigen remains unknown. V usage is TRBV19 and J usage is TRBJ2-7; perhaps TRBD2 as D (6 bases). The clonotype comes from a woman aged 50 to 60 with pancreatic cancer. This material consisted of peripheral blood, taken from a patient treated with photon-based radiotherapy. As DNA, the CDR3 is TGTGCCAGTAGTATTGGGGGGACTTCCCTTTACGAGCAGTACTTC. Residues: CASSIGGTSLYEQYF.